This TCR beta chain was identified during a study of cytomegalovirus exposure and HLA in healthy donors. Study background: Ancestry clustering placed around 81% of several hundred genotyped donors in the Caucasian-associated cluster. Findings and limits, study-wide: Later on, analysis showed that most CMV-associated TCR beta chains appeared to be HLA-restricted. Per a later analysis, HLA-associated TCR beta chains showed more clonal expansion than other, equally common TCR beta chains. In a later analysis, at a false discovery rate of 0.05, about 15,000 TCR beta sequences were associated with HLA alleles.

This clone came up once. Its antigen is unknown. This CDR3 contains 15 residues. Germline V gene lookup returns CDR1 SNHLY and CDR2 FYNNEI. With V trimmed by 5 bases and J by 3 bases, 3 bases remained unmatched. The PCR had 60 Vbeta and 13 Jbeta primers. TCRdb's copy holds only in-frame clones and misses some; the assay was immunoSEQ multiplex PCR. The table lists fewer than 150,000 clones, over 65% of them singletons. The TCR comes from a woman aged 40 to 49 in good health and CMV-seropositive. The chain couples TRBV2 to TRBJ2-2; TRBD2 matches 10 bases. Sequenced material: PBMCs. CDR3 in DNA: TGTGCCAGCAGTACTAGCGGGGCCGACACCGGGGAGCTGTTTTTT. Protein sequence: CASSTSGADTGELFF. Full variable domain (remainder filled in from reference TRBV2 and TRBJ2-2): EPEVTQTPSHQVTQMGQEVILRCVPISNHLYFYWYRQILGQKVEFLVSFYNNEISEKSEIFDDQFSVERPDGSNFTLKIRSTKLEDSAMYFCASSTSGADTGELFFGEGSRLTVL.